This paragraph reports one TCR beta chain. Only in-frame clones appear in the TCRdb table, and some are missing; sequencing was by immunoSEQ multiplex PCR. Of approximately 60,000 clones in the sample, 76% were seen once. These data are taken from a study of blood T cell repertoires in COVID-19. The wider study: PBMCs, B-cell-depleted T cells, or T cells provided the cDNA or gDNA that made up the material.

Germline V gene lookup returns CDR1 LGHDT and CDR2 YNNKEL (reference sequence). Trimming removed 4 bases at V and 11 bases at J, with 17 bases between. This CDR3 contains 13 residues. The J gene is TRBJ1-1, the V gene TRBV3-1 (or the pseudogene TRBV3-2); possible D gene TRBD1, 5 bases. The TCR originated in a woman of 80 years or more with acute or convalescent COVID-19. The specimen sequenced was peripheral blood. In nucleotides, the CDR3 is TGTGCCAGCAGCCTTGGGCGGGGGTCGAGGGCTTTCTTT. It translates to CASSLGRGSRAFF.